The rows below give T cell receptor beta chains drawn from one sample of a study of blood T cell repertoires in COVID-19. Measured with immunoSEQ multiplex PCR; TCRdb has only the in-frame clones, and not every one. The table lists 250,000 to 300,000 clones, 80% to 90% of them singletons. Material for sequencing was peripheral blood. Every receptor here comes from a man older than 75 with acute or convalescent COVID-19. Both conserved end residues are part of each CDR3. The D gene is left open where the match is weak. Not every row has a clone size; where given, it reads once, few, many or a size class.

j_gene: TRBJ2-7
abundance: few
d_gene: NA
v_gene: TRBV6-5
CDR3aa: CASTPQGGYEQYF
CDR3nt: TGTGCCAGCACCCCACAGGGCGGCTACGAGCAGTACTTC

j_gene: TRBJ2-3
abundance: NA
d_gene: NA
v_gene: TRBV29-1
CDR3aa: CSVYKTSVSWDTQYF
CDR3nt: TGCAGCGTTTACAAAACTAGTGTGTCGTGGGATACGCAGTATTTT

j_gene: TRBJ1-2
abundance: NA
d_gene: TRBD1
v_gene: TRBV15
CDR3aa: CATSRAPGGQGYSNYGYTF
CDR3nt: TGTGCCACCAGCAGAGCCCCGGGGGGACAGGGGTATTCGAACTATGGCTACACCTTC

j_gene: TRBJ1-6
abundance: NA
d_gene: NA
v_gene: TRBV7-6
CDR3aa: CASSLARTDNSPLHF
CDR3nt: TGTGCCAGCAGCTTAGCGCGGACAGATAATTCACCCCTCCACTTT

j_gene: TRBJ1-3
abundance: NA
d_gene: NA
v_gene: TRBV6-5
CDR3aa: CASRPGQIGNTIYF
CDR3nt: TGTGCCAGCAGACCTGGACAGATTGGAAACACCATATATTTT

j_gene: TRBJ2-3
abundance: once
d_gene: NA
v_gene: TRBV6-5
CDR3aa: CASSYGGPPTDTQYF
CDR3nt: TGTGCCAGCAGCTACGGAGGCCCCCCTACAGATACGCAGTATTTT

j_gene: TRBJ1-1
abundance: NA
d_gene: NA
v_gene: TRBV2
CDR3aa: CASSDRGNTEAFF
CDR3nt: TGTGCCAGCAGTGATCGGGGGAACACTGAAGCTTTCTTT

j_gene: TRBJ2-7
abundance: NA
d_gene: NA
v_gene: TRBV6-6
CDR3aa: CASRIDSFSGRYEQYF
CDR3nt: TGTGCCAGCAGGATAGACAGTTTTAGCGGCCGCTACGAGCAGTACTTC

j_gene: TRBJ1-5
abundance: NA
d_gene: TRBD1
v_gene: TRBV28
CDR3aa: CASRGTGGGNQPQHF
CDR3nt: TGTGCCAGCAGGGGGACAGGGGGCGGCAATCAGCCCCAGCATTTT

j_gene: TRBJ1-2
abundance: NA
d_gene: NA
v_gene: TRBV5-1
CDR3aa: CASSMGRLYGYTF
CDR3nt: TGCGCCAGCAGCATGGGTCGTTTATATGGCTACACCTTC

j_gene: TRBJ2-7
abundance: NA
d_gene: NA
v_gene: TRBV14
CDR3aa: CASSQGPGAYEQYF
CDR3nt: TGTGCCAGCAGCCAAGGTCCAGGTGCCTACGAGCAGTACTTC

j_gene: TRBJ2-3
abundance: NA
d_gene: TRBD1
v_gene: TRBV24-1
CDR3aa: CATSPGTASTDTQYF
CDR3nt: TGTGCCACCAGTCCCGGGACAGCTAGCACAGATACGCAGTATTTT

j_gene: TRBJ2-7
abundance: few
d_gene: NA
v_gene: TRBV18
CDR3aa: CASSPPGHPYEQYF
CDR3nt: TGTGCCAGCTCACCACCGGGACACCCCTACGAGCAGTACTTC

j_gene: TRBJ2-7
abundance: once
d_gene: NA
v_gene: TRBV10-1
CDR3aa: CASSSDLTYEQYF
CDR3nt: TGCGCCAGCAGTTCGGACTTAACCTACGAGCAGTACTTC

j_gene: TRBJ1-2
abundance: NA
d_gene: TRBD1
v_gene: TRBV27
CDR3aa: CASRTTGVRNGYTF
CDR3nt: TGTGCCAGCAGAACCACAGGGGTAAGGAATGGCTACACCTTC

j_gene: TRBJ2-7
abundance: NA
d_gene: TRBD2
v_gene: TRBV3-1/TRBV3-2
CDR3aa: CASSPISSGGSYEQYF
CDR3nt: TGTGCCAGCAGCCCGATTTCTAGCGGGGGCTCGTACGAGCAGTACTTC

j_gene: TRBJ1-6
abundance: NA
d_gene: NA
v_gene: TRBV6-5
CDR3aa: CASDGRVYNSPLHF
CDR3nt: TGTGCCAGCGACGGTCGGGTTTATAATTCACCCCTCCACTTT

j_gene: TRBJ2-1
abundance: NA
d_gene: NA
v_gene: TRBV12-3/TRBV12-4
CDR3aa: CASSLWQFNEQFF
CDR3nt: TGTGCCAGCAGTTTATGGCAGTTCAATGAGCAGTTCTTC

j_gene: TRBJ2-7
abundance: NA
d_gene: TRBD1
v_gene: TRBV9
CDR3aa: CASSARDRGLHEQYF
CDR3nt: TGTGCCAGCAGCGCCCGGGACAGGGGTCTACACGAGCAGTACTTC

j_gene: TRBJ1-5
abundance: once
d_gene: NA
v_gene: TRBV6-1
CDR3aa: CASSEHLAESQPQHF
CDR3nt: TGTGCCAGCAGTGAACATTTGGCCGAAAGTCAACCCCAGCATTTT

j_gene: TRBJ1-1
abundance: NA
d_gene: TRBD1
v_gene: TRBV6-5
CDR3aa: CASGDRAPWGRAFF
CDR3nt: TGTGCCAGCGGGGACAGGGCTCCGTGGGGTCGAGCTTTCTTT

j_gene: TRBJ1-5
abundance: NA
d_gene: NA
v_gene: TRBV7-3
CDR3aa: CASSGQPQHF
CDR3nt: TGTGCCAGCTCGGGTCAGCCCCAGCATTTT

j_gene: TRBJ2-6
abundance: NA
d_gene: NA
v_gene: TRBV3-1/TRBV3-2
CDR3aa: CASSPRLSGANVLTF
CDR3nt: TGTGCCAGCAGCCCCAGGCTCTCTGGGGCCAACGTCCTGACTTTC

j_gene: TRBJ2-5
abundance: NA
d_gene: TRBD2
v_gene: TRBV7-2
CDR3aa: CASSSRLAGDSETQYF
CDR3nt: TGTGCCAGCAGCTCTCGACTAGCGGGAGATTCAGAGACCCAGTACTTC

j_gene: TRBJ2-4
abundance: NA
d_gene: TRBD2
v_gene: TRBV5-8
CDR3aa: CASSLLAGVAKNIQYF
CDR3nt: TGTGCCAGCAGCTTACTAGCGGGAGTTGCCAAAAACATTCAGTACTTC

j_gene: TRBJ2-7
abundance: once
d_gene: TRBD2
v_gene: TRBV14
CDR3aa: CASSPTSGRAYEQYF
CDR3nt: TGTGCCAGCAGCCCTACTAGCGGGAGGGCTTACGAGCAGTACTTC

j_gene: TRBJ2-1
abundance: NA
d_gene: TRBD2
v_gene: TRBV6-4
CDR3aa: CASSRGLAGLNEQFF
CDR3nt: TGTGCCAGCAGCCGGGGACTAGCGGGGCTCAATGAGCAGTTCTTC

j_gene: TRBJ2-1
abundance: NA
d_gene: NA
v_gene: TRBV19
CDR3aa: CASRKGGVSPPYNEQFF
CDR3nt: TGTGCCAGTAGAAAAGGAGGGGTGAGTCCCCCCTACAATGAGCAGTTCTTC

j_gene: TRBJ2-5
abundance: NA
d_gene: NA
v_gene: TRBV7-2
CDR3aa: CASSLLQLRREETQYF
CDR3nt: TGTGCCAGCAGCTTACTCCAACTCCGTCGGGAAGAGACCCAGTACTTC

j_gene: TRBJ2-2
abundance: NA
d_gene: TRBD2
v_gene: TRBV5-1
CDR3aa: CASSPKLAGETGELFF
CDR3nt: TGCGCCAGCAGCCCTAAACTAGCGGGAGAAACCGGGGAGCTGTTTTTT

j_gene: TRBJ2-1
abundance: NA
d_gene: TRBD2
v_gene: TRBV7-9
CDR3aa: CASSLALAGVYNEQFF
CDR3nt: TGTGCCAGCAGCCTCGCACTAGCGGGAGTCTACAATGAGCAGTTCTTC

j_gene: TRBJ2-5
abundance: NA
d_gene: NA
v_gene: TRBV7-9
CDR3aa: CASSPGTPGEETQYF
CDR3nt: TGTGCCAGCAGCCCCGGGACCCCAGGGGAGGAGACCCAGTACTTC

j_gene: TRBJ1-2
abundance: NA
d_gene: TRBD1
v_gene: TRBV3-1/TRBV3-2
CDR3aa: CASSQLDRRNGYTF
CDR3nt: TGTGCCAGCAGCCAACTGGACAGGAGGAATGGCTACACCTTC

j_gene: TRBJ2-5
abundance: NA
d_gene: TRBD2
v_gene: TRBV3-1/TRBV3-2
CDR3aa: CASSQDRSGSGETQYF
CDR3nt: TGTGCCAGCAGCCAAGATAGAAGCGGGAGCGGAGAGACCCAGTACTTC

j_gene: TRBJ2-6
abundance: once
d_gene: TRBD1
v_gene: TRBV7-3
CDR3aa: CASSTNRGSGANVLTF
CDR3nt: TGTGCCAGCAGCACCAACAGGGGCTCTGGGGCCAACGTCCTGACTTTC

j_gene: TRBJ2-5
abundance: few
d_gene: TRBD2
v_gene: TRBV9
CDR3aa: CASSVGAGTSGGRETQYF
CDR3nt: TGTGCCAGCAGCGTAGGGGCCGGTACTAGCGGGGGGAGAGAGACCCAGTACTTC

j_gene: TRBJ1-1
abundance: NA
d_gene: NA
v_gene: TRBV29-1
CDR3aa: CSVADSWNTEAFF
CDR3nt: TGCAGCGTTGCCGACAGTTGGAACACTGAAGCTTTCTTT

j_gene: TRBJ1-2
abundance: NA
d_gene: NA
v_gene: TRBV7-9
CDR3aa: CASSFSTGSYTF
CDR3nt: TGTGCCAGCAGCTTTAGCACGGGGAGCTACACCTTC

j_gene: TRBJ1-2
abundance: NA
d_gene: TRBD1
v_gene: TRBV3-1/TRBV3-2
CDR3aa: CASSQGTGDVGYGYTF
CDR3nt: TGTGCCAGCAGCCAAGGGACAGGGGATGTAGGCTATGGCTACACCTTC

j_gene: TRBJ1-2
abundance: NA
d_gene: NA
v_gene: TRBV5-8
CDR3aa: CASSLPGNYGYTF
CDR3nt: TGTGCCAGCAGCTTGCCGGGGAACTATGGCTACACCTTC

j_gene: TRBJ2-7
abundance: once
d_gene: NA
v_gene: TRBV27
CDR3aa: CASSLGPGGYEQYF
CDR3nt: TGTGCCAGCAGTTTAGGGCCCGGGGGTTATGAGCAGTACTTC

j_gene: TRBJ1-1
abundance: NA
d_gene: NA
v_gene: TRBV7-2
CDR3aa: CASSFGPGNTEAFF
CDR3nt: TGTGCCAGCAGCTTCGGTCCGGGTAACACTGAAGCTTTCTTT

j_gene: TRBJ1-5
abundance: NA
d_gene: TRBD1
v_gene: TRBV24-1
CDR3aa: CATSGGTGEYQPQHF
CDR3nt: TGTGCCACCAGTGGGGGGACAGGGGAATATCAGCCCCAGCATTTT

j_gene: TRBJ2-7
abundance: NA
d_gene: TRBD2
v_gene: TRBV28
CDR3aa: CASSPLGRGESYEQYF
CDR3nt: TGTGCCAGCAGTCCGCTCGGGCGGGGGGAATCCTACGAGCAGTACTTC

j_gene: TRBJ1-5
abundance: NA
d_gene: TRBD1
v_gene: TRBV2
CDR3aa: CASMGTGGHNQPQHF
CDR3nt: TGTGCCAGCATGGGGACAGGGGGCCACAATCAGCCCCAGCATTTT

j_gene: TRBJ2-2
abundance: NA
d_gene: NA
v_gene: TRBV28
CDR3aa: CASSSLAVTGELFF
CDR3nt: TGTGCCAGCAGTTCCTTGGCTGTAACCGGGGAGCTGTTTTTT

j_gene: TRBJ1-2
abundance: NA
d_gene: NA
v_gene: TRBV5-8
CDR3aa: CASSLGQRTNYGYTF
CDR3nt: TGTGCCAGCAGCTTAGGACAGCGGACTAACTATGGCTACACCTTC

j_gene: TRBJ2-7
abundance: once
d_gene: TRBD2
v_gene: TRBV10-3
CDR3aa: CAIKAASGSSYEQYF
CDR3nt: TGTGCCATCAAAGCGGCTAGCGGGAGCTCCTACGAGCAGTACTTC

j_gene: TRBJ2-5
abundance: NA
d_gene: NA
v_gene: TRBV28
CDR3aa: CASSSGAGRETQYF
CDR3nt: TGTGCCAGCAGTTCTGGTGCGGGAAGAGAGACCCAGTACTTC

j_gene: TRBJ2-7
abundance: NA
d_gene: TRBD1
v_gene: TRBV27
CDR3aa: CASSFSLPGQVSYEQYF
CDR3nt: TGTGCCAGCAGTTTTTCCCTCCCGGGACAGGTCTCCTACGAGCAGTACTTC

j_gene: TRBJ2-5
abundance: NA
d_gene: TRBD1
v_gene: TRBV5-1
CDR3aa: CASSIRDSSFRETQYF
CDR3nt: TGCGCCAGCAGCATCCGGGACAGCTCGTTTCGAGAGACCCAGTACTTC

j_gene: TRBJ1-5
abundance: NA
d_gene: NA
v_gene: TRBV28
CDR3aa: CASSSLDRPNQPQHF
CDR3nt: TGTGCCAGCAGTTCTCTCGACAGGCCCAATCAGCCCCAGCATTTT

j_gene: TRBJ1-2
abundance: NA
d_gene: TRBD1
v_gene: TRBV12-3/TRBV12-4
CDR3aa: CASSSGTVRGYTF
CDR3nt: TGTGCCAGCAGTTCCGGGACAGTGCGTGGCTACACCTTC

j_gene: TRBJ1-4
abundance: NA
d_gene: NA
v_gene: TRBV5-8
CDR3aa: CASTLGTRWVFF
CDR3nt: TGTGCCAGCACCCTCGGGACACGTTGGGTGTTTTTT

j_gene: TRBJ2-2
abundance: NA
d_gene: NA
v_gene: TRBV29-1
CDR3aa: CSVDPGNTGELFF
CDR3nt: TGCAGCGTTGACCCCGGGAACACCGGGGAGCTGTTTTTT

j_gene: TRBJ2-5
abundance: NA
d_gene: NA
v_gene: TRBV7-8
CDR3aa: CASSRVGGLETQYF
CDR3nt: TGTGCCAGCAGCCGAGTCGGGGGTCTGGAGACCCAGTACTTC